The source of this TCR beta chain is a study of Ad26.COV2.S vaccination and SARS-CoV-2 variants. General study findings and limits: Recipients of either vaccine or placebo displayed similar breadth of non-spike TCRs.

This clone was seen only a few times. Antigen specificity is unknown. Noted treatment: some 20 received Ad26.COV2.S at low or high dose, single or two shots; about 5 received placebo; per-sample allocation not given. Sample collection was performed on day 63 after the first vaccine or placebo injection. Profiled with immunoSEQ multiplex PCR; TCRdb holds only in-frame clones, not every one. The profile covers some 390,000 clones, with less than 90% appearing a single time and roughly 3% taken by the ten largest. This clonotype originated in a person aged 18-60 years who received the Ad26.COV2.S COVID-19 vaccine or a placebo. The source was peripheral blood, collected in a trial of Ad26.COV2.S vaccine versus placebo.

The CDR3 here is CASSLRQENTGELFF. The CDR3 bases are TGCGCCAGCAGCTTGAGACAGGAGAACACCGGGGAGCTGTTTTTT. V gene TRBV5-1 combines with J gene TRBJ2-2; D is possibly TRBD1 (6 bases). With 1 base removed from V and 1 base from J, the gap between germline ends came to 8 bases. Germline-derived CDR1 and CDR2 are SGHRS and YFSETQ. This CDR3 has 15 amino acids. Looking up the rest from reference TRBV5-1 and TRBJ2-2 gives the full variable domain: KAGVTQTPRYLIKTRGQQVTLSCSPISGHRSVSWYQQTPGQGLQFLFEYFSETQRNKGNFPGRFSGRQFSNSRSEMNVSTLELGDSALYLCASSLRQENTGELFFGEGSRLTVL.